This T cell receptor beta chain was sequenced during a study of shared clonotypes between healthy human individuals (dated by TCRdb to 2018 to 2021). Turning to the overall study: The cohort comprised a couple of women and a few men aged 18 to 49 years. For each donor, CD4 naive and CD4 memory were each given three plates, CD8 naive was given two plates, and CD8 memory was given one plate. To estimate repertoire size and how much clonotypes are shared between individuals, the study performed deep sequencing of blood TCR repertoires from roughly five healthy adults. Libraries were prepared and TCR repertoires were sequenced by different laboratories using diverse techniques, in order to increase sequencing depth and limit assay-specific biases. Per donor, leukapheresis produced somewhere between about 0.94 and 8.9 billion PBMCs.

Healthy HIV-negative adults with no recently reported acute infections or vaccinations were included as donors. Every donor was a Caucasian adult residing in Nashville, Tennessee, USA. CD4+ T cells were enriched through magnetic negative selection, after which naive cells were positively selected on CD45RA and the remaining negative fraction served as the memory subset. Blood was obtained by leukapheresis, after which PBMCs were separated by Ficoll-Histopaque density gradient centrifugation and cryopreserved in liquid nitrogen vapor phase. Analytical flow cytometry was used to check the purity and quantity of every magnetically sorted T cell population. Each sorted fraction had its genomic DNA isolated and then quantified by UV absorbance on a Nanodrop 2000c. V loses 3 bases of germline sequence and J loses 7 bases, and the interval between the two ends is 15 bases. The CDR3 goes from the cysteine to the phenylalanine over 13 residues. Only the CDR3 DNA stays, 39 bases, in frame from base 1. Sequences GTSNPN (CDR1) and SVGIG (CDR2) are obtained from the germline V gene (reference sequence).

Turning to this clone: Its antigen specificity is not known. There are no base qualities to consult, and no much larger clone falls within one base.

Using the deep immunoSEQ assay, TCR CDR3 regions were amplified from genomic DNA by multiplex PCR. Genomic DNA extracted from each cell subset was distributed evenly over all wells of several immunoSEQ 96-well plates, and each plate served as one replicate. For sorted subsets, 150 to 250 ng of genomic DNA, equivalent to around 30,000 T cell genomes, went into each replicate PCR. Purified libraries were measured with a Qubit 3.0 fluorometer, size-checked on a Bioanalyzer 2100, and measured again with the KAPA Library Quantification kit. Every immunoSEQ 96-well plate was sequenced on a separate single-read 150-cycle Illumina NextSeq 550 flow cell. Per the original workflow: Because the immunoSEQ output included only junctional sequences and no quality scores, the filtering could not be the same as the filtering used for full-length reads. Sequences were annotated with PyIR, a Python wrapper for IgBLAST v1.9, using IMGT germline references to assign V/J genes and CDR3. Reads with weak V/J assignments (E-value above 1e-6), missing CDR3, stop codons, out-of-frame junctions, or ambiguous translated residues were removed. V3J clonotypes were defined by identical inferred V gene, J gene, and CDR3 amino acid sequence. Percentage overlap between repertoires was computed as shared unique clonotypes divided by the size of the smaller repertoire. Three approaches were used to assess repertoire richness: RTK rarefaction, the Chao1 estimator, and Recon v2.1 estimates of unobserved clonotypes. For all TCRbeta clonotypes obtained by the gDNA method from several donors, generation probabilities were computed with OLGA. TCRdb re-hosts the immuneACCESS table, in-frame sequences only. Its copies lack some clones; in the studies checked, an unresolved V gene accounts for under half of them, and the cause for the rest is not known. The DNA gave D and trimming, while V, J and clone size come from that table. The sample data list a few million clones, and roughly 92% of these were observed just once. Jointly, the top ten make up about 0.13% of the sample.

Study-level results and caveats: Sampling was restricted to blood, and TCR repertoires in tissue are likely to differ from TCR repertoires in blood. Larger estimated clonotype richness was generally found for naive subsets than for memory subsets. Because the study included only a small number of donors, the genetic and exposure-history diversity represented was limited. About 5% of naive CD4, 3.5% of naive CD8, roughly 2.5% of memory CD4, and less than 0.45% of memory CD8 clonotypes were shared across several donors. Rarefaction of sorted-subset datasets indicated incomplete sequencing despite the large sequencing depth. Higher generation probabilities were observed for clonotypes shared by all four sorted-subset donors than for non-shared clonotypes. Pairwise subsampling led to the expectation that sequencing depth would affect the degree of clonotype sharing among donors.

This sequence uses TRBV30 and TRBJ1-1, with no reliable assignment of the D segment. This TCR came from a man aged 18-30 years in good health. The material sequenced was naive CD4+ T cells sorted from blood. In the paper's terms, the cell subset or site label means: CD45RA+ positively selected. The sequence in DNA is TGTGCCTGGAGACCCCGCCGAAGTGGTGAAGCTTTCTTT. It encodes CAWRPRRSGEAFF.